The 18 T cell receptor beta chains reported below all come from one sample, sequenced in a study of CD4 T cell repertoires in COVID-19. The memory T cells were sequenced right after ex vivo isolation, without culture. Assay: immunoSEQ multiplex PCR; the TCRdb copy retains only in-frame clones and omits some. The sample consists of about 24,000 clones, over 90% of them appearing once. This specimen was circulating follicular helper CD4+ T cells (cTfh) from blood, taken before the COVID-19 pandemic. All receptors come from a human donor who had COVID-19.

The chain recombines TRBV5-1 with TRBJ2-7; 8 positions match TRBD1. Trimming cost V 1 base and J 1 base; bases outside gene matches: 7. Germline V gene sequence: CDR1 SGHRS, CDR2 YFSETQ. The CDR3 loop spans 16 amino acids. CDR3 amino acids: CASSLRDRLISYEQYF. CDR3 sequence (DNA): TGCGCCAGCAGCTTGAGGGACAGGTTAATATCCTACGAGCAGTACTTC.

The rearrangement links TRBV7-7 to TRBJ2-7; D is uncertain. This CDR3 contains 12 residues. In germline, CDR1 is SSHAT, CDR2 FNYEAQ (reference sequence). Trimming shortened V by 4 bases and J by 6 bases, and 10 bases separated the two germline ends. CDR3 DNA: TGTGCCAGCAGCTCCCCCCCGGGCGAGCAGTACTTC. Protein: CASSSPPGEQYF.

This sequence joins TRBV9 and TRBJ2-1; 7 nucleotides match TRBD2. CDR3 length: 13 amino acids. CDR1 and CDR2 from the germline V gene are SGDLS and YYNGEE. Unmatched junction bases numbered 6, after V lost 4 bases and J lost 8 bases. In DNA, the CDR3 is TGTGCCAGCAGCTCCGGGACTATTTATGAGCAGTTCTTC. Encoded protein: CASSSGTIYEQFF.

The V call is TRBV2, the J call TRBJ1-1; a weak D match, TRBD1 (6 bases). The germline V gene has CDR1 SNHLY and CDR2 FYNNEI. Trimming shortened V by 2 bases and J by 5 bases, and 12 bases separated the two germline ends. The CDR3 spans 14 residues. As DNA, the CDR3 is TGTGCCAGCAGTGAAATGGGGGCTTGGACTGAAGCTTTCTTT. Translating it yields CASSEMGAWTEAFF.

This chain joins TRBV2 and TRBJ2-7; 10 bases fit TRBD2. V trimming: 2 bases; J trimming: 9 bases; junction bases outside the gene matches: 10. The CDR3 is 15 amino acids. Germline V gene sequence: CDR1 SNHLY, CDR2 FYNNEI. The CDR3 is CASSERLAGVKGQYF. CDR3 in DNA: TGTGCCAGCAGTGAACGCCTAGCGGGGGTAAAAGGGCAGTACTTC.

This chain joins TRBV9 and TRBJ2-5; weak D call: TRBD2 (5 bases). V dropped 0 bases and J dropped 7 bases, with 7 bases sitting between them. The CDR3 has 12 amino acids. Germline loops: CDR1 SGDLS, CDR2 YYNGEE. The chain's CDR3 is CASSVGEGTQYF. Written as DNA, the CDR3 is TGTGCCAGCAGCGTAGGTGAGGGGACCCAGTACTTC.

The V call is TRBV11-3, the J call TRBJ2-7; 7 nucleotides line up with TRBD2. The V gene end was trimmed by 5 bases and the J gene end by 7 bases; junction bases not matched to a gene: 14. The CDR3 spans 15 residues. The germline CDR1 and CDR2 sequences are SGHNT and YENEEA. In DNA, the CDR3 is TGTGCCAGCAGCCCCCAGGGCGGGAGCGAGGGGGAGCAGTACTTC. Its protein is CASSPQGGSEGEQYF.

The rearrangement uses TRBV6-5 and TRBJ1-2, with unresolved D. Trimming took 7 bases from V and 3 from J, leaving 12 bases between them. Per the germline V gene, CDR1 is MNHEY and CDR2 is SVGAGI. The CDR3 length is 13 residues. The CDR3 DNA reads TGTGCCAGCACGGACCCCGGGGACTATGGCTACACCTTC. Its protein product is CASTDPGDYGYTF.

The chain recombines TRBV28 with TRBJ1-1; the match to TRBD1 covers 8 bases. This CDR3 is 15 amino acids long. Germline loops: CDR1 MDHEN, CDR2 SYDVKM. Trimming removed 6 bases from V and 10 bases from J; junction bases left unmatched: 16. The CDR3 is CASSPRTGYRVRAFF. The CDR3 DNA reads TGTGCCAGCAGCCCCCGGACAGGGTACAGGGTTCGAGCTTTCTTT.

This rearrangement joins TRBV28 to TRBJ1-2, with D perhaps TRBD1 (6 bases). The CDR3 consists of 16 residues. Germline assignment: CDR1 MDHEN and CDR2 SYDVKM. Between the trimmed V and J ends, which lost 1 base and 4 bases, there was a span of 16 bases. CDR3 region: CASSLSGYREPYGYTF. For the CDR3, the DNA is TGTGCCAGCAGTTTATCGGGCTACAGGGAGCCCTATGGCTACACCTTC.

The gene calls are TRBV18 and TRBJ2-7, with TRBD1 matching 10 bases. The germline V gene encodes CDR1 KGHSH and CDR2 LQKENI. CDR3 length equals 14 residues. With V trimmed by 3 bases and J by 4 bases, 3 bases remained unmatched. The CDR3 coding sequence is TGTGCCAGCTCACCTGGGACAGGGGTGTACGAGCAGTACTTC. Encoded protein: CASSPGTGVYEQYF.

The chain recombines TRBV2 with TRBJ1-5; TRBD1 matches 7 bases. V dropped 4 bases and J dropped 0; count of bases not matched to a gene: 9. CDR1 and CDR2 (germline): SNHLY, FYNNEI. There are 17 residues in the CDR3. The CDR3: CASSVRGTVYSNQPQHF. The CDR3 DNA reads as TGTGCCAGCAGTGTGAGGGGGACAGTTTATAGCAATCAGCCCCAGCATTTT.

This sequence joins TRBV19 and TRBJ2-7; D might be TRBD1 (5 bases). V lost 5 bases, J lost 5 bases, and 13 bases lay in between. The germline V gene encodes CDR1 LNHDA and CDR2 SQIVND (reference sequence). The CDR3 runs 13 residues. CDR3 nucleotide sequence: TGTGCCAGTAGTGACAGAGCAAGGGACGAGCAGTACTTC. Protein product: CASSDRARDEQYF. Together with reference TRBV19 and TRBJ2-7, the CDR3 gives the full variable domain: DGGITQSPKYLFRKEGQNVTLSCEQNLNHDAMYWYRQDPGQGLRLIYYSQIVNDFQKGDIAEGYSVSREKKESFPLTVTSAQKNPTAFYLCASSDRARDEQYFGPGTRLTVT.

The CDR3 reads CASSLGLAGQAVTF. Written as DNA, the CDR3 is TGTGCCAGCAGTTTGGGCCTGGCAGGGCAGGCTGTCACCTTC. The chain couples TRBV28 to TRBJ1-2, with D possibly TRBD1 on 5 matching bases. This CDR3 is built from 14 residues. V shed 3 bases and J shed 13 bases, with 21 bases lying between them. The germline V gene has CDR1 MDHEN and CDR2 SYDVKM.

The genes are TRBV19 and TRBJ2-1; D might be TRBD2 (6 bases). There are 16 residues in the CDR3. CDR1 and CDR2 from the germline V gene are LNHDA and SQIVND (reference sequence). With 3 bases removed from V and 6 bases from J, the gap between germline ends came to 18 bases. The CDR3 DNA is TGTGCCAGTAGTATTGCTTACGGGCTAGCGAGCAATGAGCAGTTCTTC. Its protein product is CASSIAYGLASNEQFF.

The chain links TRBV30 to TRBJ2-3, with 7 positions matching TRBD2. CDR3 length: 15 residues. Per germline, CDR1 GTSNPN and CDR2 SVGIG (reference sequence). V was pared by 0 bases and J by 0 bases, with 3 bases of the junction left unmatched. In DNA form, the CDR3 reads TGTGCCTGGAGTGTACATAGCGGGAGCACAGATACGCAGTATTTT. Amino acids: CAWSVHSGSTDTQYF.

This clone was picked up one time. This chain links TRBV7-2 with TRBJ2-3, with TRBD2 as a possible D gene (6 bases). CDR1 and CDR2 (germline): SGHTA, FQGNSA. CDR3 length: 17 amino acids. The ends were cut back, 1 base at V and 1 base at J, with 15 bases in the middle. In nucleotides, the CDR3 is TGTGCCAGCAGCTTAGTGGTGTCTAGCGAGGGCACAGATACGCAGTATTTT. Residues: CASSLVVSSEGTDTQYF.

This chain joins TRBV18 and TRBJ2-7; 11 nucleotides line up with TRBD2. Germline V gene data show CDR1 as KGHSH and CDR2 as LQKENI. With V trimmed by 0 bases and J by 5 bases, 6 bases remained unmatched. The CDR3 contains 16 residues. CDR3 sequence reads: CASSPPSGGASDEQYF. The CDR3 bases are TGTGCCAGCTCACCACCTAGCGGGGGGGCCTCGGACGAGCAGTACTTC.